These T cell receptor beta chains were read from a single sample in a study of somatic mutations in cytotoxic T cells in rheumatoid arthritis. TCRdb's table, derived via immunoSEQ multiplex PCR, lists solely in-frame clones and lacks some. The table records 2,500 to 3,000 clones, about 94% of them present only once. Sequencing input: CD8+ T cells sorted from blood. The receptor source for this set is a young woman with rheumatoid arthritis. The CDR3 runs from the conserved cysteine through the conserved F or W. A D gene is named only where the DNA matches it firmly. The size entry is marked missing in some rows and otherwise reads once, few, many or a size class.

size	V	length	J	D	CDR3	DNA
once	TRBV4-3	15	TRBJ2-7	.	CASSQDSVAPSEQYF	TGCGCCAGCAGCCAAGATAGTGTAGCACCAAGCGAGCAGTACTTC
.	TRBV21-1	15	TRBJ2-7	.	CASSKVREESREQYF	TGTGCCAGCAGCAAAGTACGGGAAGAGTCGCGCGAGCAGTACTTC
.	TRBV6-5	14	TRBJ2-7	TRBD1	CASSWGQGSYEQYF	TGTGCCAGCAGTTGGGGACAGGGGTCCTACGAGCAGTACTTC
.	TRBV5-6	14	TRBJ1-1	.	CASSGGEALTEAFF	TGTGCCAGCAGCGGGGGCGAAGCGCTCACTGAAGCTTTCTTT
.	TRBV6-5	14	TRBJ1-1	.	CASSPGTLRSEAFF	TGTGCCAGCAGCCCCGGGACATTAAGGTCCGAAGCTTTCTTT
.	TRBV7-9	14	TRBJ1-1	.	CASSLGGGGTEAFF	TGTGCCAGCAGCTTAGGTGGGGGCGGCACTGAAGCTTTCTTT
once	TRBV7-9	13	TRBJ2-3	.	CASNPPGTDTQYF	TGTGCCAGCAACCCCCCGGGCACAGATACGCAGTATTTT
.	TRBV6-4	15	TRBJ2-3	TRBD2	CASSSTSGGADTQYF	TGTGCCAGCAGCTCGACTAGCGGGGGGGCAGATACGCAGTATTTT
few	TRBV6-5	15	TRBJ2-1	TRBD2	CASSPGLAVRNEQFF	TGTGCCAGCAGCCCGGGACTAGCGGTGCGGAATGAGCAGTTCTTC
once	TRBV10-1	16	TRBJ1-5	.	CASSESEGGSNQPQHF	TGCGCCAGCAGTGAGTCGGAGGGGGGGAGCAATCAGCCCCAGCATTTT
.	TRBV30	13	TRBJ2-3	.	CAWTGFRTDTQYF	TGTGCCTGGACAGGGTTTCGAACAGATACGCAGTATTTT
.	TRBV5-1	17	TRBJ2-1	TRBD2	CASSLLKGTSGLYEQFF	TGCGCCAGCAGCTTGTTGAAGGGGACTAGCGGCCTTTATGAGCAGTTCTTC
.	TRBV4-3	15	TRBJ2-3	.	CASSQDILKRDTQYF	TGCGCCAGCAGCCAAGATATACTGAAAAGAGATACGCAGTATTTT
once	TRBV19	14	TRBJ2-1	TRBD2	CASSEAGGPNEQFF	TGTGCCAGTAGTGAAGCGGGGGGCCCCAATGAGCAGTTCTTC
.	TRBV28	12	TRBJ2-1	.	CASGEHGNEQFF	TGTGCCAGCGGCGAGCACGGGAATGAGCAGTTCTTC
.	TRBV21-1	18	TRBJ1-2	.	CASSNTRGRMEVDYGYTF	TGTGCCAGCAGCAATACCAGGGGGCGGATGGAAGTGGACTATGGCTACACCTTC